This TCR beta chain is drawn from a study of blood T cell repertoires in COVID-19. V lost 1 base and J lost 0, with 21 bases in between. The CDR3 covers 19 residues. Germline V lookup: CDR1 LNHDA, CDR2 SQIVND (reference sequence). The protocol was immunoSEQ multiplex PCR, while the TCRdb copy is restricted to in-frame clones and leaves out a portion. Here the sample spans around 250,000 clones, approximately 80% being singletons. This clone was seen repeatedly, ten times or more. V is TRBV19 and J is TRBJ1-1, with a possible D match to TRBD1 (6 bases). Specimen: peripheral blood. The TCR was taken from a man aged 25 to 40 who had recovered from COVID-19. The CDR3, as DNA: TGTGCCAGTAGTATAGGCCCCCTAGGCAGGGGCCGAATGAACACTGAAGCTTTCTTT. It encodes CASSIGPLGRGRMNTEAFF.